The 22 T cell receptor beta chains presented below share a single source sample, sequenced in a study of cytomegalovirus exposure and HLA in healthy donors. PCR amplification relied on 60 Vbeta primers (plus 13 Jbeta primers). Sequenced by immunoSEQ multiplex PCR; TCRdb stores in-frame clones only, minus some. The sample shows 170,000 or so clones, 84% of them seen only once. Sequencing used PBMCs. Source of these receptors: a man aged 18-30 years in good health and CMV-seronegative.

The CDR3 loop is CASRDRGTGELFF. CDR3 nucleotide sequence: TGTGCCAGCAGGGACAGGGGCACCGGGGAGCTGTTTTTT. The chain joins TRBV2 to TRBJ2-2; the match to TRBD1 covers 9 bases. With 6 bases clipped from V and 4 bases from J, the junction kept 0 bases outside the gene matches. This CDR3 has 13 residues. Germline V lookup: CDR1 SNHLY, CDR2 FYNNEI.

The V gene is TRBV9, the J gene TRBJ2-3; D is perhaps TRBD2 (5 bases). In germline, CDR1 is SGDLS, CDR2 YYNGEE. Trimming pared 0 bases from V and 5 bases from J, leaving 7 bases between. There are 13 residues in the CDR3. This CDR3 reads CASSVAAEDTQYF. In DNA, the CDR3 is TGTGCCAGCAGCGTAGCAGCGGAAGATACGCAGTATTTT.

The rearrangement uses TRBV6-5 and TRBJ2-1, with D possibly TRBD2 on 5 matching bases. The CDR3 spans 14 residues. Germline V CDR1 and CDR2: MNHEY, SVGAGI. The V end lost 8 bases, the J end lost 2 bases, and 13 bases lay between the germline ends. CDR3 protein: CASSRGGPYNEQFF. Written as DNA, the CDR3 is TGTGCCAGCTCTCGAGGAGGCCCCTACAATGAGCAGTTCTTC.

The rearrangement links TRBV7-2 to TRBJ2-5, with D unresolved. Trimming removed 1 base at V and 5 bases at J, with 5 bases between. Looked up from germline, CDR1 is SGHTA and CDR2 is FQGNSA. The CDR3 covers 12 residues. CDR3 amino acids: CASSLVRETQYF. The CDR3 region has the DNA TGTGCCAGCAGCTTAGTGAGGGAGACCCAGTACTTC.

This clone was recorded once. The V call is TRBV7-8, the J call TRBJ1-1; D possibly corresponds to TRBD1 (6 bases). V was clipped by 2 bases and J by 5 bases, with 18 bases between them. The germline gives CDR1 SGHVS, CDR2 FQNEAQ. The CDR3 has 16 amino acids. This CDR3 is CASSLKAQGGETEAFF. For the CDR3, the DNA is TGTGCCAGCAGCTTAAAGGCACAGGGTGGGGAGACTGAAGCTTTCTTT.

The rearrangement joins TRBV6-1 to TRBJ1-5; D is unclear. The V and J ends lost 2 bases and 1 base respectively, with 9 bases between them. Germline V gives CDR1 MNHNS, CDR2 SASEGT. The CDR3 covers 15 residues. The CDR3 reads CASSEMAGSNQPQHF. CDR3 coding DNA: TGTGCCAGCAGTGAAATGGCGGGGAGCAATCAGCCCCAGCATTTT.

The chain carries TRBV7-6 and TRBJ2-3; maybe TRBD2 (5 bases). The CDR3 runs to 15 residues. Looked up from germline, CDR1 is SGHVS and CDR2 is FNYEAQ. V gave up 1 base and J gave up 10 bases, with 18 bases separating them. The CDR3 loop is CASSLDAGPRSAQYF. The CDR3 nucleotides read TGTGCCAGCAGCTTAGACGCGGGCCCCAGGAGCGCGCAGTATTTT.

This clone was observed a handful of times. V usage is TRBV9 and J usage is TRBJ1-6, with D unresolved. The CDR3 loop spans 13 amino acids. The germline V and J ends were trimmed by 4 bases and 14 bases, with 16 bases remaining between them. From germline, CDR1 is SGDLS and CDR2 YYNGEE. This CDR3 is CASSSARAGTLHF. The CDR3 DNA reads as TGTGCCAGCAGCTCCGCGCGGGCCGGAACCCTCCACTTT.

The chain is built from TRBV7-9 and TRBJ2-1, with 7 bases matching TRBD2. With 2 bases clipped from V and 4 bases from J, the junction kept 2 bases outside the gene matches. CDR1 and CDR2 from the germline V gene are SEHNR and FQNEAQ (reference sequence). This CDR3 is built from 14 residues. CDR3 DNA: TGTGCCAGCAGCTTACCTAGCGGATACAATGAGCAGTTCTTC. Translation gives CASSLPSGYNEQFF.

This chain links TRBV5-6 with TRBJ2-3; TRBD1 agrees at 11 bases. J was trimmed by 5 bases and V by 2 bases; bases with no gene match: 7. Germline-derived CDR1 and CDR2 are SGHDT and YYEEEE. The CDR3 length is 16 residues. The chain's CDR3 is CASSLGDGTGGDTQYF. In nucleotides, the CDR3 is TGTGCCAGCAGCTTAGGGGATGGGACAGGGGGAGATACGCAGTATTTT.

This chain connects TRBV18 to TRBJ2-7; tentative D call: TRBD1 (6 bases). V gave up 5 bases and J gave up 0 bases, with 14 bases separating them. This CDR3 has 15 amino acids. Germline V gene data show CDR1 as KGHSH and CDR2 as LQKENI. CDR3 coding DNA: TGTGCCAGCTCAATATACAGGGTTACCTCCTACGAGCAGTACTTC. Translated, it gives CASSIYRVTSYEQYF.

Points on this clone: The junction departs from germline at one end; a sequencing error may be responsible. This chain joins TRBV6-5 and TRBJ2-5; TRBD1 matches at 8 bases. Looked up from germline, CDR1 is MNHEY and CDR2 is SVGAGI. The CDR3 runs to 15 residues. In nucleotides, the CDR3 is TGTGCCGGCAGTTCCCCGGGACAGGCACAAGAGACCCAGTACTTC. Amino acids: CAGSSPGQAQETQYF.

V usage is TRBV6-4 and J usage is TRBJ1-6; no reliable D call. From germline, CDR1 is MRHNA and CDR2 SNTAGT. The CDR3 loop spans 14 amino acids. V lost 6 bases to trimming and J lost 9 bases, with 15 bases between them. CDR3 sequence (DNA): TGTGCCAGCAGCGAGGGCACGAACAGTTCACCCCTCCACTTT. Protein product: CASSEGTNSSPLHF.

The V call is TRBV27, the J call TRBJ1-1; 7 positions match TRBD1. V was clipped by 4 bases and J by 5 bases; unmatched bases: 13. CDR3 size: 16 residues. Germline V gives CDR1 MNHEY, CDR2 SMNVEV (reference sequence). This CDR3 is CASSSRTGLVGTEAFF. In DNA form, the CDR3 reads TGTGCCAGCAGTTCCCGGACAGGCCTGGTGGGTACTGAAGCTTTCTTT.

This chain uses TRBV6-5 with TRBJ1-5; D is perhaps TRBD1 (5 bases). Trimming took off 2 bases at V and 3 bases at J, with 8 bases between the two ends. The CDR3 extends over 14 amino acids. CDR1 and CDR2 (germline): MNHEY, SVGAGI. CDR3: CASSYGGFNQPQHF. In nucleotides, the CDR3 is TGTGCCAGCAGTTACGGGGGGTTCAATCAGCCCCAGCATTTT.

The CDR3 loop is CASSDDRGRTEAFF. CDR3 nucleotide sequence: TGTGCCAGCAGTGACGACAGGGGAAGGACTGAAGCTTTCTTT. The V call is TRBV2, the J call TRBJ1-1, with 8 bases that match TRBD1. Trimming at V came to 3 bases and at J to 5 bases, leaving 5 bases not matched to a gene. Germline V gene data show CDR1 as SNHLY and CDR2 as FYNNEI. The CDR3 covers 14 residues.

The V call is TRBV27, the J call TRBJ1-6; D might be TRBD1 (6 bases). Germline V CDR1 and CDR2: MNHEY, SMNVEV (reference sequence). Trimming stripped 4 bases from V and 9 bases from J, with 22 bases between. There are 17 residues in the CDR3. In DNA form, the CDR3 reads TGTGCCAGCAGTTGGGGGGGGAGAGGGGGACACCTTTCACCCCTCCACTTT. Translation gives CASSWGGRGGHLSPLHF.

The rearrangement uses TRBV19 and TRBJ1-5, with D tentatively TRBD1 (6 bases). The CDR3 is 17 amino acids. The germline CDR1 and CDR2 sequences are LNHDA and SQIVND (reference sequence). V was trimmed by 4 bases and J by 1 base, leaving 17 bases between them. DNA for the CDR3: TGTGCCAGTAGTAAACTCGCAGACAGGAGGAGCAATCAGCCCCAGCATTTT. This gives the protein CASSKLADRRSNQPQHF.

This clone was recorded a few times. The gene calls are TRBV9 and TRBJ2-2, with D possibly TRBD2 on 6 matching bases. V was shortened by 3 bases and J by 6 bases, with 12 bases between the two germline ends. Germline CDR1 and CDR2: SGDLS and YYNGEE. This CDR3 comprises 14 residues. The CDR3 DNA is TGTGCCAGCAGCGCCTTAGCGGATCCCGGGGAGCTGTTTTTT. Its protein product is CASSALADPGELFF.

The chain is built from TRBV7-8 and TRBJ2-5; 10 bases align to TRBD2. Germline CDR1 is SGHVS and CDR2 is FQNEAQ. With V trimmed by 5 bases and J by 4 bases, 7 bases remained unmatched. The CDR3 loop spans 15 amino acids. This chain's CDR3 is CASSPRTSGVETQYF. Written as DNA, the CDR3 is TGTGCCAGCAGCCCCAGGACTAGCGGCGTAGAGACCCAGTACTTC.

The chain is built from TRBV4-1 and TRBJ1-5; TRBD1 might be the D (6 bases). CDR3 length: 16 amino acids. V lost 4 bases and J 2 bases, leaving 15 bases between the germline ends. CDR1 is MGHRA, CDR2 YSYEKL, per germline. The CDR3 is CASSLAGVGGNQPQHF. CDR3 in DNA: TGCGCCAGCAGCCTGGCAGGGGTGGGTGGCAATCAGCCCCAGCATTTT.

The rearrangement joins TRBV20-1 to TRBJ2-5; D is unclear. Germline V gene lookup returns CDR1 DFQATT and CDR2 SNEGSKA (reference sequence). Trimming stripped 3 bases from V and 6 bases from J, with 5 bases between. The CDR3 runs 10 residues. DNA for the CDR3: TGCAGTGCTAGGGAGAAGACCCAGTACTTC. The encoded protein is CSAREKTQYF.